This TCR beta chain was documented in a study of glioma-infiltrating T cells. Study findings and constraints: Tissue-blood divergence was below expectation in non-neoplastic patients, above in gliomas.

Amplification of TCR alpha and beta CDR3 regions from RNA used iRepertoire nested multiplex PCR. One-step reverse transcription and amplification started from around 100-400 ng of tissue mRNA or PBMC total RNA. Each CDR3 protein gets one entry after TCRdb re-called the multiplex PCR reads with MiXCR. The repertoire holds under 200,000 distinct CDR3 sequences, with about 46% as singletons. This clonotype is classed as medium-sized (0.01 to 0.1%). Its target is not known. Material: glioma tissue, nonneoplastic brain tissue, or PBMCs (not recorded which). This TCR derives from a human donor with low-grade glioma or glioblastoma, undergoing nonglioma brain surgery, or in good health (not recorded which).

The CDR3 reads CSTTSRGHEQYF. In nucleotides, the CDR3 is TGCAGTACCACTAGCCGCGGACACGAGCAGTACTTC. This chain joins TRBV20-1 and TRBJ2-7; weak D call: TRBD2 (6 bases). With 8 bases removed from V and 5 bases from J, the gap between germline ends came to 16 bases. This CDR3 comprises 12 residues. Per germline, CDR1 DFQATT and CDR2 SNEGSKA (reference sequence).